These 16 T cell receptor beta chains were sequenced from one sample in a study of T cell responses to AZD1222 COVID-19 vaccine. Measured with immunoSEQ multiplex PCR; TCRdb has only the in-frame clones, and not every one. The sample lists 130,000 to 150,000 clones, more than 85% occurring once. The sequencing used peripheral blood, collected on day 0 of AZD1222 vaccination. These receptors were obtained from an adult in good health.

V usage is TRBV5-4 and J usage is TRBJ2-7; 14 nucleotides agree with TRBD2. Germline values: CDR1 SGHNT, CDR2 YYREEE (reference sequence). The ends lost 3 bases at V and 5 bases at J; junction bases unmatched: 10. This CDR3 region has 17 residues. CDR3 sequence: CASSSGTSGSGLDEQYF. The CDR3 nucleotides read TGTGCCAGCAGCTCCGGGACTAGCGGGAGTGGTTTGGACGAGCAGTACTTC.

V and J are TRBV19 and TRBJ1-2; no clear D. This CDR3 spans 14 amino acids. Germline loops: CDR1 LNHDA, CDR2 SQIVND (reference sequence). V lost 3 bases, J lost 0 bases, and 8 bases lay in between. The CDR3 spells CASSISRSNYGYTF. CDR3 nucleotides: TGTGCCAGTAGTATTTCCAGATCTAACTATGGCTACACCTTC.

The DNA of the CDR3 is TGCGCCAGCAGCTTGGGGGGGCCGGGGTATGAAGCTTTCTTT. This translates into CASSLGGPGYEAFF. The chain recombines TRBV5-1 with TRBJ1-1, with TRBD1 as a possible D gene (6 bases). The V end lost 0 bases, the J end lost 7 bases, and 13 bases lay between the germline ends. Germline lookup yields CDR1 SGHRS and CDR2 YFSETQ. This CDR3 is built from 14 residues.

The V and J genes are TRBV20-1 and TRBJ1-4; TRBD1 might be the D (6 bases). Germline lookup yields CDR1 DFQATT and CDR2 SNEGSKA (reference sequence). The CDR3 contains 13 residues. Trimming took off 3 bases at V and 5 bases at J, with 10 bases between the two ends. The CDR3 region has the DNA TGCAGTGCTAGTATGACAGGAAATGAAAAACTGTTTTTT. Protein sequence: CSASMTGNEKLFF.

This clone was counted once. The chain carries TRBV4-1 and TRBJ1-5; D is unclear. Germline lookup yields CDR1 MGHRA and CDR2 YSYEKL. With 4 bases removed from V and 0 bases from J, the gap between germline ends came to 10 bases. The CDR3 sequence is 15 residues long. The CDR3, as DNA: TGCGCCAGCAGCCCGCCAGATAATAGCAATCAGCCCCAGCATTTT. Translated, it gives CASSPPDNSNQPQHF.

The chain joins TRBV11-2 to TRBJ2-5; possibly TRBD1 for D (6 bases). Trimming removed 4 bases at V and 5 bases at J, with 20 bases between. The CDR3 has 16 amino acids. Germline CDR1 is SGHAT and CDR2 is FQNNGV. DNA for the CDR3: TGTGCCAGCAGCTCACTCACCTGGGGGCCCCGTGAGACCCAGTACTTC. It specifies CASSSLTWGPRETQYF. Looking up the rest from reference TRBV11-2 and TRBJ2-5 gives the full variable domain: EAGVAQSPRYKIIEKRQSVAFWCNPISGHATLYWYQQILGQGPKLLIQFQNNGVVDDSQLPKDRFSAERLKGVDSTLKIQPAKLEDSAVYLCASSSLTWGPRETQYFGPGTRLLVL.

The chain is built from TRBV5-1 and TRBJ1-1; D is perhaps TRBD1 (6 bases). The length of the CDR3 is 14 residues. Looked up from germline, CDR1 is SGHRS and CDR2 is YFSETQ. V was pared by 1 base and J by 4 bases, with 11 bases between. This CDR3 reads CASSLSGETTEAFF. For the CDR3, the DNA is TGCGCCAGCAGCTTGTCAGGGGAGACCACTGAAGCTTTCTTT.

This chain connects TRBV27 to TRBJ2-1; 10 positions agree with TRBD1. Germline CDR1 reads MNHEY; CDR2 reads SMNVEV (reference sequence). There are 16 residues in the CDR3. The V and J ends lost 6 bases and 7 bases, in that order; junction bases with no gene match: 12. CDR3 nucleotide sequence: TGTGCCAGCAGGACGACTCGGGACAGGGGTAGGAATGAGCAGTTCTTC. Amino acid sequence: CASRTTRDRGRNEQFF.

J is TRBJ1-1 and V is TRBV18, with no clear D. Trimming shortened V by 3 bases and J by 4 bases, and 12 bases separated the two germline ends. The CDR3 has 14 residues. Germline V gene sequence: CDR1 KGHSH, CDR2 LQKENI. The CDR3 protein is CASSPSGRSTEAFF. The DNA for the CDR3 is TGTGCCAGCTCACCTTCGGGCAGGAGCACTGAAGCTTTCTTT.

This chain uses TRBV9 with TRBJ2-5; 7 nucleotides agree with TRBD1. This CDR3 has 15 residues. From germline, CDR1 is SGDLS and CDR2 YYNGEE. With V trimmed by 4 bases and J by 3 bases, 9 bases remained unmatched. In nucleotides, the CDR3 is TGTGCCAGCAGCCGCTCCTCCGGGACAGAAGAGACCCAGTACTTC. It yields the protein CASSRSSGTEETQYF.

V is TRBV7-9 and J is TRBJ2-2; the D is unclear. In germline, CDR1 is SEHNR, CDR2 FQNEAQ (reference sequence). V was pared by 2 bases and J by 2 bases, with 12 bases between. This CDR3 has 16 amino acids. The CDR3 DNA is TGTGCCAGCAGCTTAAAAGGCGGTACAAACACCGGGGAGCTGTTTTTT. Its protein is CASSLKGGTNTGELFF.

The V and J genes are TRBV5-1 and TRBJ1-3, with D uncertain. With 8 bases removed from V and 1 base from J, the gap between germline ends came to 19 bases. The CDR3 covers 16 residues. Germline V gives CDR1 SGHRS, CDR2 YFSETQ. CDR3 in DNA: TGCGCCAGTCGCCCAGACATTTCCGGATCTGGAAACACCATATATTTT. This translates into CASRPDISGSGNTIYF.

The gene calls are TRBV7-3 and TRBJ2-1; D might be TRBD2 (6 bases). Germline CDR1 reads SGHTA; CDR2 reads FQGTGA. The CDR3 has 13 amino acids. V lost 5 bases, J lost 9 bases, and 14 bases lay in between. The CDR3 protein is CASSPQGGSEQFF. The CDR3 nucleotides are TGTGCCAGCAGCCCTCAGGGAGGTTCTGAGCAGTTCTTC. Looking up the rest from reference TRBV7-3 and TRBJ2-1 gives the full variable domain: GAGVSQTPSNKVTEKGKYVELRCDPISGHTALYWYRQSLGQGPEFLIYFQGTGAADDSGLPNDRFFAVRPEGSVSTLKIQRTERGDSAVYLCASSPQGGSEQFFGPGTRLTVL.

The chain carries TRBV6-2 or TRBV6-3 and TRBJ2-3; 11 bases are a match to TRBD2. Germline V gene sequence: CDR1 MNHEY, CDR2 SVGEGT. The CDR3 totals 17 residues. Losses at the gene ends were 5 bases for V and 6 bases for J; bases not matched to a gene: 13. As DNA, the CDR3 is TGTGCCAGCAGTCCGCCCAGTAGCGGGAGGGCGAAGGATACGCAGTATTTT. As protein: CASSPPSSGRAKDTQYF.

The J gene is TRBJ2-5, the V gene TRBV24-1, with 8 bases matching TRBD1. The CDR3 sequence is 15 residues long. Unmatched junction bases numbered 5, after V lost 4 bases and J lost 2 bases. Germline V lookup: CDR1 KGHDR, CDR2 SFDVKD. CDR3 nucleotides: TGTGCCACCAGTGAGTCCGGGACAGGACAAGAGACCCAGTACTTC. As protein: CATSESGTGQETQYF.

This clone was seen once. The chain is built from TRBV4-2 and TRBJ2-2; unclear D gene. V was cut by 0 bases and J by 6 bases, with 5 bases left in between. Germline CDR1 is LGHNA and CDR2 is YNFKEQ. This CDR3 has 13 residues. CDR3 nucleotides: TGTGCCAGCAGCCAAGATACGGCCGGGGAGCTGTTTTTT. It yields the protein CASSQDTAGELFF.